A selection of T cell receptor beta chains follows, all from one sample in a study of blood T cell repertoires in COVID-19. Here immunoSEQ multiplex PCR was the method, and the copy in TCRdb shows in-frame clones only, minus some. The sample lists approximately 140,000 clones; 88% were seen once. Sequenced sample: peripheral blood. These receptors were taken from a human donor in a cohort sampled during active COVID-19. The conserved cysteine and the conserved F or W are not part of the CDR3 here. Rows may omit the clone size; those that give it use once, few, many or a size class.

v_gene: TRBV7-8
abundance: NA
CDR3aa: ASSSGQGRLEQY

v_gene: TRBV9
abundance: NA
CDR3aa: ASSVGLQGGTGELF

v_gene: TRBV25-1
abundance: NA
CDR3aa: ASSVPGAFTDTQY

v_gene: TRBV2
abundance: NA
CDR3aa: ASSLDRVNEQF

v_gene: TRBV7-2
abundance: NA
CDR3aa: ASSQLAGGGTDTQY

v_gene: TRBV6-2/TRBV6-3
abundance: NA
CDR3aa: ASSYSGKETQY

v_gene: TRBV9
abundance: NA
CDR3aa: ASSKRQETGNTGELF

v_gene: TRBV29-1
abundance: NA
CDR3aa: SVDEGSASSYNEQF

v_gene: TRBV7-2
abundance: NA
CDR3aa: ASSSSYGGAAYGYT

v_gene: TRBV5-1
abundance: NA
CDR3aa: ASSLRRQGSTDTQY

v_gene: TRBV14
abundance: NA
CDR3aa: ASSQKNYRILSTDTQY

v_gene: TRBV7-9
abundance: NA
CDR3aa: ASSPKGLLQGYGYT

v_gene: TRBV2
abundance: NA
CDR3aa: ASSVGGGGSNQPQH

v_gene: TRBV19
abundance: NA
CDR3aa: ASSAGGGAYGYT

v_gene: TRBV7-8
abundance: NA
CDR3aa: ASSLGGQGRGPQH

v_gene: TRBV25-1
abundance: NA
CDR3aa: ASTEPTGTGELF

v_gene: TRBV27
abundance: NA
CDR3aa: ASSSLGQAGGQF

v_gene: TRBV4-3
abundance: NA
CDR3aa: ASSQGPLGGNQPQH

v_gene: TRBV24-1
abundance: NA
CDR3aa: APGQGSDEQF

v_gene: TRBV3-1/TRBV3-2
abundance: NA
CDR3aa: ASSQDWRLAGGGDTQY

v_gene: TRBV5-8
abundance: NA
CDR3aa: ASSFTGGGEKLF

v_gene: TRBV3-1/TRBV3-2
abundance: many
CDR3aa: ASSQSPGLAYEQY

v_gene: TRBV10-3
abundance: few
CDR3aa: ATVQGNTEAF

v_gene: TRBV10-3
abundance: NA
CDR3aa: AISESPGQGVYNEQF

v_gene: TRBV6-6
abundance: NA
CDR3aa: ASSSGTVGGNTIY

v_gene: TRBV27
abundance: NA
CDR3aa: ASSFLAGELF

v_gene: TRBV6-6
abundance: NA
CDR3aa: ASSYSKGVGNQPQH

v_gene: TRBV18
abundance: NA
CDR3aa: ASSPSGQGAYEQY

v_gene: TRBV2
abundance: NA
CDR3aa: ASRLSDRTGELF

v_gene: TRBV27
abundance: NA
CDR3aa: ASSFRGWYEQF

v_gene: TRBV9
abundance: NA
CDR3aa: ASSVDGTGELF

v_gene: TRBV10-3
abundance: once
CDR3aa: AISESTGVNEKLF

v_gene: TRBV15
abundance: NA
CDR3aa: ATSRDRLDSTDTQY

v_gene: TRBV2
abundance: NA
CDR3aa: ASSGGRTEHTEAF

v_gene: TRBV2
abundance: NA
CDR3aa: ASSEGQGWVNTEAF

v_gene: TRBV4-3
abundance: NA
CDR3aa: ASSQAVGTGGYGYT

v_gene: TRBV2
abundance: NA
CDR3aa: ASSPRTGVLAKNIQY

v_gene: TRBV10-3
abundance: NA
CDR3aa: AISESRDRGRNFNGYT

v_gene: TRBV7-3
abundance: NA
CDR3aa: ASSATRQGSTTGELF

v_gene: TRBV12-3/TRBV12-4
abundance: few
CDR3aa: ASTRGGRELF

v_gene: TRBV7-7
abundance: NA
CDR3aa: ASSVGGGGAARWETQY